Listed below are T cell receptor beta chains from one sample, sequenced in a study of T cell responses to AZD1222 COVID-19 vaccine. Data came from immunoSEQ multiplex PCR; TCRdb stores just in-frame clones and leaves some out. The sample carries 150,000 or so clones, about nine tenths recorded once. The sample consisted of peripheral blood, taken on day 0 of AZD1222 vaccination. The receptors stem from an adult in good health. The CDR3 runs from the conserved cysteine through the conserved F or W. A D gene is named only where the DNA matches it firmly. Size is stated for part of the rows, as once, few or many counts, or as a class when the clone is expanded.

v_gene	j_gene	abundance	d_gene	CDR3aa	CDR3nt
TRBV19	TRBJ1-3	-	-	CASGDGDSGNTIYF	TGTGCCAGCGGGGACGGCGACTCTGGAAACACCATATATTTT
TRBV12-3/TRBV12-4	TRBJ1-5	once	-	CASSFSGVQPQHF	TGTGCCAGCAGTTTCAGCGGGGTTCAGCCCCAGCATTTT
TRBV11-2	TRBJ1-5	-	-	CASSLLGQNNQPQHF	TGTGCCAGCAGCTTATTAGGGCAGAACAATCAGCCCCAGCATTTT
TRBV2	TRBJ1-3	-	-	CASQIDRLSSGNTIYF	TGTGCCAGCCAGATCGACAGGCTCTCCTCTGGAAACACCATATATTTT
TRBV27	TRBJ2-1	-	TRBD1	CASSLGQGALNEQFF	TGTGCCAGCAGTTTGGGACAGGGGGCGTTAAATGAGCAGTTCTTC
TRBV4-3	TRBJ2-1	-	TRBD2	CASSQDTSGTMIF	TGCGCCAGCAGCCAAGACACTAGCGGGACTATGATCTTC
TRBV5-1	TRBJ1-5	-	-	CASSEGTPDQPQHF	TGCGCCAGCAGCGAAGGGACACCTGATCAGCCCCAGCATTTT
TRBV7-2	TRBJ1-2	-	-	CASSLGGSNYGYTF	TGTGCCAGCAGCTTAGGCGGTTCTAACTATGGCTACACCTTC
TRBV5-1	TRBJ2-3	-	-	CASSPPTDTQYF	TGCGCCAGCAGCCCCCCCACAGATACGCAGTATTTT
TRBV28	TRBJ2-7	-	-	CASSLSGGLYEQYF	TGTGCCAGCAGTTTAAGCGGCGGTCTCTACGAGCAGTACTTC
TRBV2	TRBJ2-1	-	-	CALRGALASYNEQFF	TGTGCCCTCCGCGGAGCACTTGCTTCCTACAATGAGCAGTTCTTC
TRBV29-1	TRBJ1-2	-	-	CSVEDHPGYGYTF	TGCAGCGTTGAAGATCACCCGGGTTATGGCTACACCTTC
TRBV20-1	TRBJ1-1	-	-	CSMGAGTEAFF	TGCAGCATGGGGGCCGGGACTGAAGCTTTCTTT
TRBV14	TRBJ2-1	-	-	CASSQDRKASSYNEQFF	TGTGCCAGCAGCCAAGATCGTAAAGCGAGCTCCTACAATGAGCAGTTCTTC
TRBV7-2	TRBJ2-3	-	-	CASSIGQVTDTQYF	TGTGCCAGCAGCATCGGACAAGTCACAGATACGCAGTATTTT
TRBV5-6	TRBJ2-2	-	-	CASSFWGSLAGGELFF	TGTGCCAGCAGCTTCTGGGGCAGCCTAGCCGGCGGGGAGCTGTTTTTT
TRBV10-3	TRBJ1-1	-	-	CAISESVGTEAFF	TGTGCCATCAGTGAGTCGGTGGGCACTGAAGCTTTCTTT